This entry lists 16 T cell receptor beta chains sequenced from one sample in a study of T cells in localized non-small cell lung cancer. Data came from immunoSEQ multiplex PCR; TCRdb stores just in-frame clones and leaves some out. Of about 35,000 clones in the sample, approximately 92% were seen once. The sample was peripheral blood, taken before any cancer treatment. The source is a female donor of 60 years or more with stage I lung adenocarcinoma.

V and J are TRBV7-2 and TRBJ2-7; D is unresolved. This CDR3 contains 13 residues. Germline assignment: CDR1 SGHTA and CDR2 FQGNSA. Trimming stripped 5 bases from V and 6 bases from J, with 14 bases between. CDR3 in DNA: TGTGCCAGCAGCCAAGCACGGGCCCTCGAGCAGTACTTC. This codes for CASSQARALEQYF.

The CDR3 DNA is TGTGCCAGCAGCGACGACTACCGGGACAGGGGATCCGAGCAGTACTTC. The encoded protein is CASSDDYRDRGSEQYF. The chain joins TRBV5-6 to TRBJ2-5; 10 nucleotides match TRBD1. The end of the DNA aligns better with TRBJ2-7, so the J call may be wrong. The CDR3 contains 16 residues. The germline CDR1 and CDR2 sequences are SGHDT and YYEEEE.

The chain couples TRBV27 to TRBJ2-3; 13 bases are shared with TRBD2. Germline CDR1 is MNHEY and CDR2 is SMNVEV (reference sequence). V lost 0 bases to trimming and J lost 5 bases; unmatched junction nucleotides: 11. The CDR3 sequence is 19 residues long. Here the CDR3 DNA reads TGTGCCAGCAGTTTATCGACCCTCACTAGCGGGGGGGCGGGAGATACGCAGTATTTT. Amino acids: CASSLSTLTSGGAGDTQYF.

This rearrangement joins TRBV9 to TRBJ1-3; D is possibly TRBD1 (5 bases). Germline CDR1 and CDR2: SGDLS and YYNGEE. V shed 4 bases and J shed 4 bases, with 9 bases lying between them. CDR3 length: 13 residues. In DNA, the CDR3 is TGTGCCAGCAGCCCCGGGGACGGAAACACCATATATTTT. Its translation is CASSPGDGNTIYF.

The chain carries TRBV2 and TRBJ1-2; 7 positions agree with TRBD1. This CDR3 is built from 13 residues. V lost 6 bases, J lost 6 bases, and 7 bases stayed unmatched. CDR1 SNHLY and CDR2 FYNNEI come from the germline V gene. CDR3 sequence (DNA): TGTGCCAGCAGGAGACAGGGAGCCAATGGCTACACCTTC. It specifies CASRRQGANGYTF.

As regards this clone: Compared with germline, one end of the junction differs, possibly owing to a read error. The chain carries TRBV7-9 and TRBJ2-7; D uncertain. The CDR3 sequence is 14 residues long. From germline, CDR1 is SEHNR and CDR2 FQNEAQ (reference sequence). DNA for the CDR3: TGTGCCAGCAGCTCAATTCCAGGCTCCCACGAGCAGTACTTC. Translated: CASSSIPGSHEQYF.

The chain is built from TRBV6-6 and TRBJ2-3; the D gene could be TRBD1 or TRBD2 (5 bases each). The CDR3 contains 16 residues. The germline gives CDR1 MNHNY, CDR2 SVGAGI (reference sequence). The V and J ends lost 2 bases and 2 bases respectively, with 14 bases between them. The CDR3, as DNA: TGTGCCAGCAGTTACCGAACAGGCGGGCACACAGATACGCAGTATTTT. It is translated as CASSYRTGGHTDTQYF.

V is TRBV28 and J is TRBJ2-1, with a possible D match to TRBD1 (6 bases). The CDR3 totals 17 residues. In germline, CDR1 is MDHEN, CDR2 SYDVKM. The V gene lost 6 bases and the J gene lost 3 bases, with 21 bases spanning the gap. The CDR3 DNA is TGTGCCAGCAGCTATCTTATTACCGGGGACAACTACAATGAGCAGTTCTTC. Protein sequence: CASSYLITGDNYNEQFF.

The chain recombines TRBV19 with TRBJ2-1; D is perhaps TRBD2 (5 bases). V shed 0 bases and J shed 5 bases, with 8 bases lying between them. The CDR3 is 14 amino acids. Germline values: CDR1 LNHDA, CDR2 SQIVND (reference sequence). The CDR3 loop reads CASSIEGRNNEQFF. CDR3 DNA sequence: TGTGCCAGTAGTATAGAGGGGAGAAACAATGAGCAGTTCTTC.

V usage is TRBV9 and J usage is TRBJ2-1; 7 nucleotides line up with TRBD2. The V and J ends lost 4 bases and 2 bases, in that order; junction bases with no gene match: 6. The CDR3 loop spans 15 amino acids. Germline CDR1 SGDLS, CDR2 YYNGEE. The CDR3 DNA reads TGTGCCAGCAGCTCGAGCGGGGTCCCCTACAATGAGCAGTTCTTC. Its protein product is CASSSSGVPYNEQFF.

The CDR3 loop reads CAVDRANTEAFF. The CDR3 DNA reads as TGTGCCGTGGACAGGGCAAACACTGAAGCTTTCTTT. V is TRBV30 and J is TRBJ1-1; 8 bases map to TRBD1. Germline assignment: CDR1 GTSNPN and CDR2 SVGIG (reference sequence). This CDR3 comprises 12 residues. V lost 8 bases, J lost 2 bases, and 4 bases stayed unmatched. Together with reference TRBV30 and TRBJ1-1, the CDR3 gives the full variable domain: SQTIHQWPATLVQPVGSPLSLECTVEGTSNPNLYWYRQAAGRGLQLLFYSVGIGQISSEVPQNLSASRPQDRQFILSSKKLLLSDSGFYLCAVDRANTEAFFGQGTRLTVV.

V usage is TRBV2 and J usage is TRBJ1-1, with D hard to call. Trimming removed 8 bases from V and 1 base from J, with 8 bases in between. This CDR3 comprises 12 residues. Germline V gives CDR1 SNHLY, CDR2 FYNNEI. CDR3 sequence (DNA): TGTGCCAGCGCGTTTAGGAACACTGAAGCTTTCTTT. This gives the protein CASAFRNTEAFF.

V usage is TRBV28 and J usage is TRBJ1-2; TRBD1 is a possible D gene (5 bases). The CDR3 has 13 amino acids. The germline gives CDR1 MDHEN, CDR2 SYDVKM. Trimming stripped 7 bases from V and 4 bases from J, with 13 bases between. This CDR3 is CASKVGLSYGYTF. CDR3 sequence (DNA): TGTGCCAGCAAGGTGGGACTCAGCTATGGCTACACCTTC.

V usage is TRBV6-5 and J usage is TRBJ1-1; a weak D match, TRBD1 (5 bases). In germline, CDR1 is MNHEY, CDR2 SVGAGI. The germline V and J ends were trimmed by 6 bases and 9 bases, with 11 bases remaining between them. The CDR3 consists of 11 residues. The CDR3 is CASSYTGKAFF. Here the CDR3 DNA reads TGTGCCAGCAGCTATACAGGAAAAGCTTTCTTT.

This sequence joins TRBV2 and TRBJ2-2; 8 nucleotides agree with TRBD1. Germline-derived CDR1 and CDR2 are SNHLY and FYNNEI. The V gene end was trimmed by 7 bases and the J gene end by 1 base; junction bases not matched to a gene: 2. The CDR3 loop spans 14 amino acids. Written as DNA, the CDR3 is TGTGCCAGCATCGGGACAGGGAACACCGGGGAGCTGTTTTTT. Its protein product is CASIGTGNTGELFF.

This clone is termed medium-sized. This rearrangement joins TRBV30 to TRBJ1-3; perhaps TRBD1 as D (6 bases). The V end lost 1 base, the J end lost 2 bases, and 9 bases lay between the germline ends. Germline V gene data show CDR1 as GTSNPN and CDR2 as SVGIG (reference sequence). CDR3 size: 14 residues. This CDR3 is CAWSGRGAGNTIYF. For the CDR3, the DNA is TGTGCCTGGAGTGGGAGGGGGGCTGGAAACACCATATATTTT.